This TCR beta chain was observed in a study of cytomegalovirus exposure and HLA in healthy donors. Regarding the study as a whole: TCR beta V segments were, for the most part, productive about 90% or about 30% of the time in an earlier analysis. A missense DCLRE1C variant was associated with V- and J-gene trimming of TCR beta chains in a later analysis, and an independent cohort replicated the association.

Concerning this clone itself: Its antigen is still unknown.

V was shortened by 5 bases and J by 0 bases, with 11 bases between the two germline ends. CDR1 and CDR2 from the germline V gene are SGDLS and YYNGEE. There are 15 residues in the CDR3. Primers: 60 Vbeta forward and 13 Jbeta reverse. Profiled with immunoSEQ multiplex PCR; TCRdb holds only in-frame clones, not every one. This table holds more than 85,000 clones. V usage is TRBV9 and J usage is TRBJ1-4, with D maybe TRBD1 (5 bases). Source material: PBMCs. The receptor was isolated from a girl under 18 in good health and CMV-seropositive. The CDR3: CASRCRGATNEKLFF. CDR3 in DNA: TGTGCCAGCAGGTGTAGGGGTGCAACTAATGAAAAACTGTTTTTT.